The 12 T cell receptor beta chains reported below all come from one sample, sequenced in a study of cytomegalovirus exposure and HLA in healthy donors. The PCR contained 60 Vbeta and 13 Jbeta primers. TCRdb keeps only in-frame clones here, not all; method: immunoSEQ multiplex PCR. The sample lists about 180,000 clones; roughly 85% were seen once. Input material: PBMCs. These receptors were taken from a man aged 35 to 55 in good health and CMV-seropositive.

The chain has TRBV6-5 and TRBJ2-5; TRBD2 is a possible D gene (5 bases). This CDR3 comprises 14 residues. The germline V and J ends were trimmed by 0 bases and 2 bases, with 7 bases remaining between them. Germline V lookup: CDR1 MNHEY, CDR2 SVGAGI. This chain's CDR3 is CASSYSRAQETQYF. In DNA form, the CDR3 reads TGTGCCAGCAGTTACTCGAGGGCACAAGAGACCCAGTACTTC.

The CDR3 sequence is CASSFIGFGAVGGAFF. The CDR3 nucleotides are TGTGCCAGCAGTTTCATAGGATTCGGAGCCGTCGGAGGAGCTTTCTTT. The V call is TRBV27, the J call TRBJ1-1, with D unclear. This CDR3 has 16 amino acids. V lost 3 bases and J 10 bases, leaving 24 bases between the germline ends. Germline CDR1 and CDR2: MNHEY and SMNVEV (reference sequence).

This clone was seen a single time. This chain's CDR3 is CASSPTLDGGNYGYTF. CDR3 bases: TGTGCCAGCTCACCAACCCTAGACGGAGGTAACTATGGCTACACCTTC. V is TRBV18 and J is TRBJ1-2; D is undetermined. This CDR3 is built from 16 residues. The germline CDR1 and CDR2 sequences are KGHSH and LQKENI. Trimming took off 2 bases at V and 1 base at J, with 14 bases between the two ends.

This clone was seen just once. The V and J genes are TRBV2 and TRBJ2-1; TRBD2 matches at 8 bases. CDR1 and CDR2 from the germline V gene are SNHLY and FYNNEI. V lost 8 bases, J lost 7 bases, and 7 bases stayed unmatched. CDR3 length: 13 amino acids. The DNA of the CDR3 is TGTGCCAGCGAAAGCGGGAGTTGGAATGAGCAGTTCTTC. Its translation: CASESGSWNEQFF. Full variable domain (missing parts from reference TRBV2 and TRBJ2-1): EPEVTQTPSHQVTQMGQEVILRCVPISNHLYFYWYRQILGQKVEFLVSFYNNEISEKSEIFDDQFSVERPDGSNFTLKIRSTKLEDSAMYFCASESGSWNEQFFGPGTRLTVL.

The rearrangement uses TRBV9 and TRBJ2-1, with unresolved D. V was shortened by 0 bases and J by 0 bases, with 10 bases between the two germline ends. Per the germline V gene, CDR1 is SGDLS and CDR2 is YYNGEE. The CDR3 loop spans 16 amino acids. CDR3 bases: TGTGCCAGCAGCGTAGGTCTACCGAGCTCCTACAATGAGCAGTTCTTC. Translation gives CASSVGLPSSYNEQFF.

The V call is TRBV11-2, the J call TRBJ2-7, with D possibly being TRBD1 (6 bases). Germline lookup yields CDR1 SGHAT and CDR2 FQNNGV. V lost 4 bases to trimming and J lost 2 bases, with 15 bases between them. There are 15 residues in the CDR3. The CDR3: CASSSTNRDTYEQYF. The CDR3 DNA reads TGTGCCAGCAGCTCGACGAACAGGGACACCTACGAGCAGTACTTC.

The chain joins TRBV25-1 to TRBJ2-3; 7 nucleotides align to TRBD2. From germline, CDR1 is MGHDK and CDR2 SYGVNS. The CDR3 consists of 18 residues. V gave up 2 bases and J gave up 3 bases; unmatched junction bases: 14. The CDR3 bases are TGTGCCAGCAGTGAAGGACTAGTATCGGTGGGGATGACAGATACGCAGTATTTT. It translates to CASSEGLVSVGMTDTQYF.

The chain has TRBV15 and TRBJ2-1, with 10 bases fitting TRBD2. CDR1 LNHNV and CDR2 YYDKDF come from the germline V gene (reference sequence). The CDR3 loop spans 17 amino acids. J gave up 7 bases and V 3 bases, and 12 bases lay outside the gene matches. CDR3 in amino acids: CATSSPGRAGGRNEQFF. CDR3 nucleotide sequence: TGTGCCACCAGCAGCCCGGGGCGAGCGGGAGGGCGGAATGAGCAGTTCTTC.

V gene TRBV2 combines with J gene TRBJ1-5, with TRBD1 identical over 7 bases. J was trimmed by 15 bases and V by 5 bases; bases with no gene match: 7. This CDR3 region has 11 residues. Germline V CDR1 and CDR2: SNHLY, FYNNEI. CDR3 protein: CASSNRGDVHF. CDR3 DNA sequence: TGTGCCAGCAGTAACAGGGGAGATGTGCATTTT.

The genes are TRBV6-6 and TRBJ1-1, with TRBD1 matching 8 bases. The V gene end was trimmed by 0 bases and the J gene end by 4 bases; junction bases not matched to a gene: 4. The CDR3 length is 15 residues. CDR1 MNHNY and CDR2 SVGAGI come from the germline V gene (reference sequence). CDR3 bases: TGTGCCAGCAGTTACTCGAACAGGGGGGGCACTGAAGCTTTCTTT. It yields the protein CASSYSNRGGTEAFF.

This clone was counted between two and nine times. V and J are TRBV28 and TRBJ2-1; the D gene is possibly TRBD1 (6 bases). This CDR3 region has 12 residues. Trimming took off 5 bases at V and 10 bases at J, with 12 bases between the two ends. The germline V gene has CDR1 MDHEN and CDR2 SYDVKM. CDR3 DNA sequence: TGTGCCAGCAGTCCCCAGGGGCGGGAGCAGTTCTTC. Translation gives CASSPQGREQFF.

The rearrangement joins TRBV29-1 to TRBJ2-1, with a weak D call TRBD1 (5 bases). In germline, CDR1 is SQVTM, CDR2 ANQGSEA. V was pared by 6 bases and J by 9 bases, with 15 bases between. The CDR3 spans 12 residues. This chain's CDR3 is CSVQAGPGEQFF. As DNA, the CDR3 is TGCAGCGTACAGGCAGGGCCCGGTGAGCAGTTCTTC.